Sequencing of this T cell receptor (beta chain) was carried out in a study of shared clonotypes between healthy human individuals. The CDR3 extends over 14 amino acids. Trimming pared 0 bases from V and 5 bases from J, leaving 11 bases between. Looked up from germline, CDR1 is MGHRA and CDR2 is YSYEKL. Regarding the study as a whole: Non-shared clonotypes showed lower generation probabilities than clonotypes common to all four donors. What naive subsets generally showed was a larger estimated richness than memory subsets showed.

CD8 cells classed as naive were CD45RO-negative and positively selected for CCR7, excluding terminally differentiated effector memory CD45RA+ cells. Each of the donors was a healthy adult who was HIV-negative and had not had a recent acute infection or vaccination. In replicate PCRs of sorted subsets, about 200 ng DNA, some 28,000 T cell genomes, was used. Repertoires were generated with immunoSEQ multiplex PCR, while TCRdb's copy carries only in-frame clones and drops some. Here the sample spans about 2,200,000 clones, about 92% being singletons. Points on this clone: Antigen specificity is unknown.

The chain combines TRBV4-1 with TRBJ2-7; possible D gene TRBD2, 6 bases. The material sequenced was naive CD8+ T cells from PBMCs. The clonotype originates from a man younger than 35 in good health. Some clones in this sample may be carry-over from other donors' samples. As DNA, the CDR3 is TGCGCCAGCAGCCAAGATGGGACGGGAGACGAGCAGTACTTC. Translated: CASSQDGTGDEQYF.